The rows below give T cell receptor beta chains drawn from one sample of a study of T cells after yellow fever vaccination. TCRdb processed the 5' RACE reads anew with MiXCR; each CDR3 protein has one entry. The sample records just under 600,000 distinct CDR3 sequences, about 13% being singletons. The sample was PBMCs, taken on the day of the yellow fever booster vaccination. Every receptor here comes from a man under 40 who received the YFV17D yellow fever vaccine. Each CDR3 is given with its conserved first and last residue. A D gene is named only where the DNA matches it firmly. Size values are once, few and many counts, or a class for expanded clones, and some rows have none.

j_call: TRBJ2-5; clone_size: -; cdr3_length: 13; d_call: -; v_call: TRBV5-1; cdr3_aa: CASRGPASETQYF; cdr3_nt: TGCGCCAGCAGGGGGCCGGCTTCAGAGACCCAGTACTTC
j_call: TRBJ2-4; clone_size: -; cdr3_length: 12; d_call: -; v_call: TRBV4-3; cdr3_aa: CASSPGQDIQYF; cdr3_nt: TGCGCCAGCAGCCCAGGCCAGGACATTCAGTACTTC
j_call: TRBJ2-3; clone_size: few; cdr3_length: 13; d_call: -; v_call: TRBV28; cdr3_aa: CASSPFVTDTQYF; cdr3_nt: TGTGCCAGCAGTCCATTCGTCACAGATACGCAGTATTTT
j_call: TRBJ2-7; clone_size: few; cdr3_length: 15; d_call: -; v_call: TRBV3-1; cdr3_aa: CASSQDMVGAYEQYF; cdr3_nt: TGTGCCAGCAGCCAAGATATGGTCGGGGCCTACGAGCAGTACTTC
j_call: TRBJ2-2; clone_size: -; cdr3_length: 17; d_call: -; v_call: TRBV9; cdr3_aa: CASNVHPGRNNGGELFF; cdr3_nt: TGTGCCAGCAACGTTCACCCAGGCAGGAATAATGGCGGGGAGCTGTTTTTT
j_call: TRBJ1-2; clone_size: few; cdr3_length: 14; d_call: -; v_call: TRBV20-1; cdr3_aa: CSARVVRSGYGYTF; cdr3_nt: TGCAGTGCTAGAGTTGTCAGATCCGGCTATGGCTACACCTTC
j_call: TRBJ1-2; clone_size: -; cdr3_length: 12; d_call: -; v_call: TRBV20-1; cdr3_aa: CSARTSNYGYTF; cdr3_nt: TGCAGTGCTCGGACATCTAACTATGGCTACACCTTC
j_call: TRBJ1-6; clone_size: -; cdr3_length: 14; d_call: -; v_call: TRBV2; cdr3_aa: CASSGVLVGSPLHF; cdr3_nt: TGTGCCAGCAGTGGGGTGTTAGTAGGTTCACCCCTCCACTTT
j_call: TRBJ2-3; clone_size: few; cdr3_length: 14; d_call: TRBD2; v_call: TRBV20-1; cdr3_aa: CSATLAGVTDTQYF; cdr3_nt: TGCAGTGCAACTCTAGCGGGAGTCACAGATACGCAGTATTTT
j_call: TRBJ2-1; clone_size: -; cdr3_length: 15; d_call: -; v_call: TRBV7-3; cdr3_aa: CASSLTYSPDNEQFF; cdr3_nt: TGTGCCAGCAGCTTAACGTATTCCCCGGACAATGAGCAGTTCTTC
j_call: TRBJ2-7; clone_size: -; cdr3_length: 14; d_call: TRBD2; v_call: TRBV30; cdr3_aa: CAWRTSELRMEQYF; cdr3_nt: TGTGCCTGGAGGACTAGCGAGTTGAGAATGGAGCAGTACTTC
j_call: TRBJ2-2; clone_size: few; cdr3_length: 14; d_call: -; v_call: TRBV20-1; cdr3_aa: CSAHGGGGSGELFF; cdr3_nt: TGCAGTGCTCACGGGGGTGGGGGGTCCGGGGAGCTGTTTTTT
j_call: TRBJ2-1; clone_size: few; cdr3_length: 14; d_call: TRBD2; v_call: TRBV20-1; cdr3_aa: CSASTSGREREQFF; cdr3_nt: TGCAGTGCCTCGACTAGCGGGAGGGAACGCGAGCAGTTCTTC
j_call: TRBJ2-5; clone_size: many; cdr3_length: 14; d_call: TRBD1; v_call: TRBV12-3/TRBV12-4; cdr3_aa: CASSYQGAGETQYF; cdr3_nt: TGTGCCAGCAGCTACCAGGGGGCTGGAGAGACCCAGTACTTC
j_call: TRBJ2-1; clone_size: few; cdr3_length: 15; d_call: -; v_call: TRBV5-1; cdr3_aa: CASSLVGGNTGEQFF; cdr3_nt: TGCGCCAGCAGCTTGGTTGGGGGGAATACGGGGGAGCAGTTCTTC
j_call: TRBJ1-2; clone_size: -; cdr3_length: 14; d_call: TRBD1; v_call: TRBV5-1; cdr3_aa: CASSSGQTEYGYTF; cdr3_nt: TGCGCCAGCAGCTCGGGACAGACCGAATATGGCTACACCTTC
j_call: TRBJ1-5; clone_size: few; cdr3_length: 14; d_call: -; v_call: TRBV7-9; cdr3_aa: CASSWTEENQPQHF; cdr3_nt: TGTGCCAGCAGCTGGACAGAAGAAAATCAGCCCCAGCATTTT
j_call: TRBJ2-2; clone_size: -; cdr3_length: 14; d_call: TRBD1; v_call: TRBV5-1; cdr3_aa: CASSLETGPGELFF; cdr3_nt: TGCGCCAGCAGCTTGGAGACAGGGCCCGGGGAGCTGTTTTTT
j_call: TRBJ2-1; clone_size: many; cdr3_length: 16; d_call: TRBD2; v_call: TRBV5-6; cdr3_aa: CASSLLAGSSYNEQFF; cdr3_nt: TGTGCCAGCAGCTTGTTAGCGGGGTCTTCCTACAATGAGCAGTTCTTC
j_call: TRBJ2-7; clone_size: few; cdr3_length: 15; d_call: -; v_call: TRBV29-1; cdr3_aa: CSVERLGTGSYEQYF; cdr3_nt: TGCAGCGTTGAGCGTTTAGGGACTGGATCCTACGAGCAGTACTTC
j_call: TRBJ2-7; clone_size: few; cdr3_length: 15; d_call: -; v_call: TRBV5-1; cdr3_aa: CASSPTPGSVYEQYF; cdr3_nt: TGCGCCAGCAGCCCCACGCCAGGATCGGTCTACGAGCAGTACTTC
j_call: TRBJ2-1; clone_size: few; cdr3_length: 13; d_call: -; v_call: TRBV6-2/TRBV6-3; cdr3_aa: CASSWQGQNEQFF; cdr3_nt: TGTGCCAGCAGTTGGCAGGGGCAGAATGAGCAGTTCTTC
j_call: TRBJ2-7; clone_size: -; cdr3_length: 16; d_call: -; v_call: TRBV12-3/TRBV12-4; cdr3_aa: CASSSFLLAGVYEQYF; cdr3_nt: TGTGCCAGCAGTTCCTTCCTACTAGCCGGTGTCTACGAGCAGTACTTC
j_call: TRBJ2-3; clone_size: -; cdr3_length: 18; d_call: TRBD2; v_call: TRBV7-8; cdr3_aa: CASSLGTSGTPSGDTQYF; cdr3_nt: TGTGCCAGCAGCCTCGGGACTAGCGGGACCCCATCGGGAGATACGCAGTATTTT
j_call: TRBJ2-1; clone_size: -; cdr3_length: 16; d_call: -; v_call: TRBV29-1; cdr3_aa: CSVEDTAPGTYNEQFF; cdr3_nt: TGCAGCGTTGAAGATACGGCCCCGGGTACCTACAATGAGCAGTTCTTC
j_call: TRBJ2-1; clone_size: -; cdr3_length: 19; d_call: TRBD2; v_call: TRBV6-2/TRBV6-3; cdr3_aa: CASSYSPGTSGSRGNEQFF; cdr3_nt: TGTGCCAGCAGTTACTCACCCGGGACTAGCGGGAGCAGAGGCAATGAGCAGTTCTTC
j_call: TRBJ2-1; clone_size: -; cdr3_length: 14; d_call: TRBD2; v_call: TRBV20-1; cdr3_aa: CSSSVAGYYNEQFF; cdr3_nt: TGCAGCTCCTCGGTAGCGGGTTATTACAATGAGCAGTTCTTC
j_call: TRBJ1-2; clone_size: -; cdr3_length: 12; d_call: -; v_call: TRBV29-1; cdr3_aa: CSVDTQPYGYTF; cdr3_nt: TGCAGCGTTGACACGCAGCCCTATGGCTACACCTTC
j_call: TRBJ2-1; clone_size: -; cdr3_length: 13; d_call: TRBD2; v_call: TRBV20-1; cdr3_aa: CSLKREGYNEHFF; cdr3_nt: TGCAGTCTGAAGCGGGAGGGCTACAATGAGCATTTCTTC
j_call: TRBJ2-1; clone_size: -; cdr3_length: 18; d_call: TRBD2; v_call: TRBV11-2; cdr3_aa: CASSLVGLGLAGKGGQFF; cdr3_nt: TGTGCCAGCAGCTTAGTTGGGTTAGGACTAGCCGGAAAAGGTGGGCAGTTCTTC
j_call: TRBJ2-7; clone_size: few; cdr3_length: 15; d_call: -; v_call: TRBV20-1; cdr3_aa: CSARESAGPPYEQYF; cdr3_nt: TGCAGTGCTAGAGAATCGGCGGGACCCCCCTACGAGCAGTACTTC
j_call: TRBJ2-1; clone_size: -; cdr3_length: 11; d_call: -; v_call: TRBV7-8; cdr3_aa: CASSLDHEQFF; cdr3_nt: TGTGCCAGCAGCTTAGATCATGAGCAGTTCTTC
j_call: TRBJ2-7; clone_size: -; cdr3_length: 15; d_call: TRBD1; v_call: TRBV20-1; cdr3_aa: CSAIGTAQSQGGQYF; cdr3_nt: TGCAGTGCTATCGGGACAGCACAATCCCAAGGTGGGCAGTACTTC